Shown below are 24 T cell receptor beta chains from a single sample sequenced in a study of T cells in localized non-small cell lung cancer (dated by TCRdb to the early 2020s). The library was obtained by the immunoSEQ multiplex PCR assay. TCRdb limited this immuneACCESS table to in-frame rearrangements with V and J called. A share of clones is missing; checked studies link under half to unresolved V genes, and the rest is unexplained. Across this sample there are under 55,000 clones, with 60% to 85% seen only once. Roughly 4% of the sample is in the top ten clones. The input for sequencing was PBMCs, taken before any cancer treatment. The receptors here all came from a woman aged 35 to 70 with stage II lung adenocarcinoma.

This chain joins TRBV28 and TRBJ1-2, with a possible D match to TRBD1 (5 bases). CDR1 is MDHEN and CDR2 is SYDVKM in the germline V gene. The CDR3 is 14 residues long. The V gene lost 0 bases and the J gene lost 0 bases, with 5 bases spanning the gap. The CDR3 protein is CASSLWTANYGYTF. The CDR3 nucleotides read TGTGCCAGCAGTTTATGGACAGCTAACTATGGCTACACCTTC.

The chain couples TRBV6-6 to TRBJ2-5; D is undetermined. The CDR3 is made up of 12 amino acids. V was pared by 6 bases and J by 6 bases, with 11 bases between. CDR1 is MNHNY and CDR2 is SVGAGI in the germline V gene (reference sequence). CDR3 residues: CASSKDSKTQYF. DNA of the CDR3: TGTGCCAGCAGCAAGGATAGTAAGACCCAGTACTTC.

V usage is TRBV5-1 and J usage is TRBJ1-2; 8 bases map to TRBD1. This CDR3 is 17 amino acids long. V shed 4 bases, J shed 0 bases, and the junction held 11 bases outside the gene matches. The germline CDR1 and CDR2 sequences are SGHRS and YFSETQ. The CDR3 reads CASSLSGTGPSNYGYTF. In DNA, the CDR3 is TGCGCCAGCAGCCTTTCCGGGACAGGCCCTTCTAACTATGGCTACACCTTC.

The chain employs TRBV30 and TRBJ1-1; D is unresolved. The length of the CDR3 is 14 residues. The V gene lost 3 bases and the J gene lost 4 bases, with 15 bases spanning the gap. The germline gives CDR1 GTSNPN, CDR2 SVGIG (reference sequence). CDR3 sequence (DNA): TGTGCCTGGAGAACTACCAGCTTACTCACTGAAGCTTTCTTT. This sequence encodes CAWRTTSLLTEAFF.

The V call is TRBV4-2, the J call TRBJ1-3, with 8 bases matching TRBD1. Germline V lookup: CDR1 LGHNA, CDR2 YNFKEQ. J lost 6 bases, V lost 4 bases, and 8 bases had no gene match. This CDR3 contains 15 residues. The CDR3 loop is CASSPSDRDLNTIYF. CDR3 bases: TGTGCCAGCAGCCCCTCGGACAGGGACCTAAACACCATATATTTT.

This clone has just a few counts. The J gene is TRBJ1-3, the V gene TRBV9, with D unresolved. CDR3 length equals 16 residues. Trimming shortened V by 0 bases and J by 3 bases, and 13 bases separated the two germline ends. Germline CDR1 reads SGDLS; CDR2 reads YYNGEE. CDR3 residues: CASSVAGSLSGNTIYF. In nucleotides, the CDR3 is TGTGCCAGCAGCGTAGCCGGCAGCCTCAGTGGAAACACCATATATTTT.

The rearrangement joins TRBV6-5 to TRBJ1-4; TRBD1 is a possible D gene (6 bases). This CDR3 is 16 amino acids long. V was cut by 2 bases and J by 5 bases, with 15 bases left in between. CDR1 is MNHEY, CDR2 SVGAGI, per germline. CDR3 coding DNA: TGTGCCAGCAGTTACAATCCCGGGGGCTCCAATGAAAAACTGTTTTTT. This translates into CASSYNPGGSNEKLFF.

This clone was observed a single time. The chain joins TRBV30 to TRBJ1-6; tentative D call: TRBD1 (5 bases). CDR1 and CDR2 from the germline V gene are GTSNPN and SVGIG (reference sequence). The CDR3 contains 15 residues. Trimming pared 3 bases from V and 0 bases from J, leaving 9 bases between. In DNA form, the CDR3 reads TGTGCCTGGAGACCCGGGGGCTCCTATAATTCACCCCTCCACTTT. Its protein is CAWRPGGSYNSPLHF.

This sequence joins TRBV7-3 and TRBJ2-1; D not certain. This CDR3 contains 13 residues. CDR1 is SGHTA and CDR2 is FQGTGA in the germline V gene. V lost 4 bases and J lost 7, with 11 bases in between. This chain's CDR3 is CASSSPGGNEQFF. The CDR3 nucleotides read TGTGCCAGCAGCTCCCCGGGCGGAAATGAGCAGTTCTTC. Drawing the rest from reference TRBV7-3 and TRBJ2-1, the complete variable domain is GAGVSQTPSNKVTEKGKYVELRCDPISGHTALYWYRQSLGQGPEFLIYFQGTGAADDSGLPNDRFFAVRPEGSVSTLKIQRTERGDSAVYLCASSSPGGNEQFFGPGTRLTVL.

This clone was counted once. The chain is built from TRBV5-6 and TRBJ2-7; perhaps TRBD1 as D (6 bases). Germline V gene lookup returns CDR1 SGHDT and CDR2 YYEEEE. This CDR3 has 13 residues. The V and J ends lost 4 bases and 2 bases respectively, with 10 bases between them. The CDR3 DNA reads TGTGCCAGCAGCCCCGGGACAACCTACGAGCAGTACTTC. The encoded protein is CASSPGTTYEQYF.

The chain joins TRBV7-9 to TRBJ1-4, with 7 bases matching TRBD1. The CDR3 covers 13 residues. J gave up 8 bases and V 2 bases, and 2 bases lay outside the gene matches. Looked up from germline, CDR1 is SEHNR and CDR2 is FQNEAQ (reference sequence). The CDR3 here is CASSLSGGEKLFF. CDR3 nucleotide sequence: TGTGCCAGCAGCTTATCAGGGGGGGAAAAACTGTTTTTT.

The chain has TRBV5-6 and TRBJ2-2; 11 nucleotides match TRBD2. The CDR3 contains 17 residues. Germline V gives CDR1 SGHDT, CDR2 YYEEEE. The V and J ends lost 1 base and 5 bases, in that order; junction bases with no gene match: 7. In DNA form, the CDR3 reads TGTGCCAGCAGCTTGACCCTAGCGGGGGGACGGACCGGGGAGCTGTTTTTT. It encodes CASSLTLAGGRTGELFF.

The gene calls are TRBV5-8 and TRBJ2-6; maybe TRBD2 (5 bases). Trimming cost V 4 bases and J 3 bases, with 14 bases left between them. Germline CDR1 is SGHTS and CDR2 is YDEGEE. This CDR3 comprises 16 residues. CDR3 DNA sequence: TGTGCCAGCAGCCCGGGCCGGGGTGGTGGGGCCAACGTCCTGACTTTC. It translates to CASSPGRGGGANVLTF.

The chain joins TRBV27 to TRBJ1-2; D call uncertain. The V gene's germline CDR1 is MNHEY and CDR2 SMNVEV (reference sequence). CDR3 length: 15 residues. V was clipped by 0 bases and J by 4 bases, with 12 bases between them. CDR3 protein: CASSLSIGALYGYTF. CDR3 sequence (DNA): TGTGCCAGCAGTTTATCGATCGGAGCTCTCTATGGCTACACCTTC.

The gene calls are TRBV4-3 and TRBJ2-7; 9 bases are shared with TRBD2. J was trimmed by 2 bases and V by 0 bases; bases with no gene match: 8. The germline V gene has CDR1 LGHNA and CDR2 YSLEER. This CDR3 has 17 residues. The chain's CDR3 is CASSQEVASGAAYEQYF. As DNA, the CDR3 is TGCGCCAGCAGCCAAGAAGTGGCTAGCGGGGCGGCCTACGAGCAGTACTTC.

The V and J genes are TRBV9 and TRBJ2-5; 9 nucleotides match TRBD1. Germline V lookup: CDR1 SGDLS, CDR2 YYNGEE. The length of the CDR3 is 17 residues. V was pared by 5 bases and J by 1 base, with 12 bases of the junction left unmatched. The CDR3 region is CASSKFPGQGLQETQYF. The DNA for the CDR3 is TGTGCCAGCAGTAAATTTCCGGGACAGGGCCTCCAAGAGACCCAGTACTTC.

The CDR3 DNA reads TGTGCCAGCAGGCCGGGACTGGGGTCCTACGAGCAGTACTTC. The encoded protein is CASRPGLGSYEQYF. V and J are TRBV5-5 and TRBJ2-7, with D possibly TRBD2 on 6 matching bases. The CDR3 is 14 amino acids. Deletions cut 5 bases from V and 1 base from J, with 13 bases between. The germline V gene has CDR1 SGHKS and CDR2 YYEKEE (reference sequence).

The V and J genes are TRBV5-4 and TRBJ2-1; D call uncertain. This CDR3 comprises 14 residues. V gave up 0 bases and J gave up 6 bases, with 10 bases separating them. Germline V gene sequence: CDR1 SGHNT, CDR2 YYREEE (reference sequence). CDR3 in DNA: TGTGCCAGCAGCTTGGGGTCTCGTAGCAATGAGCAGTTCTTC. Amino acids: CASSLGSRSNEQFF.

V usage is TRBV18 and J usage is TRBJ1-6; 7 bases are shared with TRBD1. The V and J ends lost 3 bases and 15 bases, in that order; junction bases with no gene match: 8. Germline-derived CDR1 and CDR2 are KGHSH and LQKENI. This CDR3 contains 13 residues. CDR3 sequence: CASSPDRSEVLHF. The DNA of the CDR3 is TGTGCCAGCTCACCGGACAGGAGTGAGGTCCTCCACTTT.

This chain joins TRBV5-1 and TRBJ2-4; D may correspond to TRBD1 or TRBD2 (5 bases each). The CDR3 is 13 amino acids. The V gene's germline CDR1 is SGHRS and CDR2 YFSETQ. Trimming left V 3 bases short and J 8 bases short, with 12 bases between. CDR3 in amino acids: CASSYSLGDIQYF. CDR3 nucleotides: TGCGCCAGCAGCTATTCCCTGGGGGACATTCAGTACTTC.

The chain employs TRBV5-1 and TRBJ1-1; possibly TRBD1 for D (5 bases). Germline V gene lookup returns CDR1 SGHRS and CDR2 YFSETQ. The CDR3 is 13 amino acids. Trimming pared 2 bases from V and 5 bases from J, leaving 10 bases between. The CDR3, as DNA: TGCGCCAGCAGCTTCGACCGGGGGACTGAAGCTTTCTTT. Translation: CASSFDRGTEAFF.

The chain carries TRBV19 and TRBJ1-4; D possibly corresponds to TRBD1 (5 bases). This CDR3 region has 15 residues. Germline CDR1 reads LNHDA; CDR2 reads SQIVND (reference sequence). Trimming shortened V by 7 bases and J by 5 bases, and 17 bases separated the two germline ends. The CDR3 DNA reads TGTGCCAGTACCTACAGGTTGGGGGTGAATGAAAAACTGTTTTTT. It is translated as CASTYRLGVNEKLFF.

The rearrangement joins TRBV5-1 to TRBJ1-1, with unresolved D. The germline V gene encodes CDR1 SGHRS and CDR2 YFSETQ. The CDR3 is made up of 14 amino acids. The V and J ends lost 0 bases and 1 base respectively, with 7 bases between them. The CDR3 here is CASSLAGQNTEAFF. The CDR3 DNA reads TGCGCCAGCAGCTTGGCAGGCCAGAACACTGAAGCTTTCTTT. The whole variable domain, filled in from reference TRBV5-1 and TRBJ1-1, reads KAGVTQTPRYLIKTRGQQVTLSCSPISGHRSVSWYQQTPGQGLQFLFEYFSETQRNKGNFPGRFSGRQFSNSRSEMNVSTLELGDSALYLCASSLAGQNTEAFFGQGTRLTVV.

The rearrangement joins TRBV30 to TRBJ1-4, with D possibly TRBD1 on 6 matching bases. Between the trimmed V and J ends, which lost 4 bases and 8 bases, there was a span of 17 bases. CDR3 size: 14 residues. Germline V gene lookup returns CDR1 GTSNPN and CDR2 SVGIG (reference sequence). CDR3 sequence (DNA): TGTGCCTGGACTCGGGGGCGATTCGGGGAAAAACTGTTTTTT. Its translation is CAWTRGRFGEKLFF.